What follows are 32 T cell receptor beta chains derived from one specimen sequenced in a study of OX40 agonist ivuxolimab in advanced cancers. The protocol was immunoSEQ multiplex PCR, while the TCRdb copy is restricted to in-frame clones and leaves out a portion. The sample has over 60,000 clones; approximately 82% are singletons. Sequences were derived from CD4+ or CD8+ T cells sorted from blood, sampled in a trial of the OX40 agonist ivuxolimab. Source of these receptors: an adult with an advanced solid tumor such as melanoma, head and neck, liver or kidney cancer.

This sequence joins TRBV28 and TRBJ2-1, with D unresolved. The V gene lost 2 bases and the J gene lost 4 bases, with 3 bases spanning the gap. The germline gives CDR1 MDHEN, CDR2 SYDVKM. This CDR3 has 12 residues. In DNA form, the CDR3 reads TGTGCCAGCAGTTTAAATTACAATGAGCAGTTCTTC. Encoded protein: CASSLNYNEQFF.

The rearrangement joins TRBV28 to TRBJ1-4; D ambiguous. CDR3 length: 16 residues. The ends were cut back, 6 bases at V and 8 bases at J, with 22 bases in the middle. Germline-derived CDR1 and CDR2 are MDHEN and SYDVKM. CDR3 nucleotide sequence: TGTGCCAGCAGGCTAGGGTTTTCTGGTGGAAGCGAAAAACTGTTTTTT. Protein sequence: CASRLGFSGGSEKLFF. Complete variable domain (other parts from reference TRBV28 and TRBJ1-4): DVKVTQSSRYLVKRTGEKVFLECVQDMDHENMFWYRQDPGLGLRLIYFSYDVKMKEKGDIPEGYSVSREKKERFSLILESASTNQTSMYLCASRLGFSGGSEKLFFGSGTQLSVL.

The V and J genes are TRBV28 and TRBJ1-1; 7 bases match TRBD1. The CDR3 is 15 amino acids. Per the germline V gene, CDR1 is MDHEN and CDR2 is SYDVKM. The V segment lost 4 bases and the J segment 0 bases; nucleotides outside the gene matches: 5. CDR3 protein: CASSSRGQLNTEAFF. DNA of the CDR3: TGTGCCAGCAGTTCACGGGGACAGCTGAACACTGAAGCTTTCTTT.

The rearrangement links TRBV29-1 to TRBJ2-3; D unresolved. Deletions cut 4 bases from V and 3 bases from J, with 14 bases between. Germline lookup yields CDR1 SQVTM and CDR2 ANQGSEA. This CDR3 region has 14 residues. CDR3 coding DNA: TGCAGCGTTGGGGCCCTTACGAGAACAGATACGCAGTATTTT. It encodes CSVGALTRTDTQYF.

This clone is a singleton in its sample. The CDR3 here is CASSLARGLQGYEQYV. The CDR3 nucleotides are TGTGCCAGCAGCTTAGCGAGGGGGCTACAGGGCTACGAGCAGTACGTC. The chain uses TRBV7-9 and TRBJ2-7, with TRBD1 matching over 7 bases. Germline-derived CDR1 and CDR2 are SEHNR and FQNEAQ (reference sequence). Losses at the gene ends were 0 bases for V and 3 bases for J; bases not matched to a gene: 8. This CDR3 has 16 residues.

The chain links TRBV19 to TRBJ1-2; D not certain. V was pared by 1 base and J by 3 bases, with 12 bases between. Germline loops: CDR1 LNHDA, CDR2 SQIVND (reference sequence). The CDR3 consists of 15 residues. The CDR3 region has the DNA TGTGCCAGTAGTATAGCGGCCCCACAAGACTATGGCTACACCTTC. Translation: CASSIAAPQDYGYTF.

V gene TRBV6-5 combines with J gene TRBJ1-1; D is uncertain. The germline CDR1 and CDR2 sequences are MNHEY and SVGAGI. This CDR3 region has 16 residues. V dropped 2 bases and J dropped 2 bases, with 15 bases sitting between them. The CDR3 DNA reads TGTGCCAGCAGTTACACACGCGCTGTGGGAAACACTGAAGCTTTCTTT. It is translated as CASSYTRAVGNTEAFF.

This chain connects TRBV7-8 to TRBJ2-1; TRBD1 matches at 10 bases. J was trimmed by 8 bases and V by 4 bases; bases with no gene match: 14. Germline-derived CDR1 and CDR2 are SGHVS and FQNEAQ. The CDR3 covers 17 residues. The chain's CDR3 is CASSSRWDRGFDDEQFF. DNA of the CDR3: TGTGCCAGCAGCTCGAGATGGGACAGGGGTTTTGACGATGAGCAGTTCTTC.

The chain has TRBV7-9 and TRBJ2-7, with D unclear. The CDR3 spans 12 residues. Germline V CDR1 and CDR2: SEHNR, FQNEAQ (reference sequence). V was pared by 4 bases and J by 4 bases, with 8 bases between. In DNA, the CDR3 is TGTGCCAGCAGCTCGAGCCTATACGAGCAGTACTTC. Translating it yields CASSSSLYEQYF.

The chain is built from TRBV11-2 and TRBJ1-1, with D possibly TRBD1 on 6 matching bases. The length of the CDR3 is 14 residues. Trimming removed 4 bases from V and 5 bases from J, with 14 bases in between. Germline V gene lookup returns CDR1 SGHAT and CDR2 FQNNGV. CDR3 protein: CASSSEAQGTEAFF. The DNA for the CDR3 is TGTGCCAGCAGCTCCGAGGCACAGGGTACTGAAGCTTTCTTT. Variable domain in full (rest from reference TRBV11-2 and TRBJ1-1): EAGVAQSPRYKIIEKRQSVAFWCNPISGHATLYWYQQILGQGPKLLIQFQNNGVVDDSQLPKDRFSAERLKGVDSTLKIQPAKLEDSAVYLCASSSEAQGTEAFFGQGTRLTVV.

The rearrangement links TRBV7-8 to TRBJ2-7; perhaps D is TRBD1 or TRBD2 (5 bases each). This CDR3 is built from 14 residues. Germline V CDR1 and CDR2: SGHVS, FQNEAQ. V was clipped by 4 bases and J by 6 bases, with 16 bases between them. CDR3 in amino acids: CASSSGTGSFEQYF. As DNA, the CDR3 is TGTGCCAGCAGCTCCGGGACGGGTTCTTTCGAGCAGTACTTC.

DNA of the CDR3: TGTGCCAGTCAAGGAGGGAATACGCAGTATTTT. This gives the protein CASQGGNTQYF. The rearrangement uses TRBV19 and TRBJ2-3; possibly TRBD2 for D (6 bases). The CDR3 is made up of 11 amino acids. Germline CDR1 LNHDA, CDR2 SQIVND (reference sequence). V was shortened by 8 bases and J by 7 bases, with 10 bases between the two germline ends. The full variable domain, with the rest looked up from reference TRBV19 and TRBJ2-3, is DGGITQSPKYLFRKEGQNVTLSCEQNLNHDAMYWYRQDPGQGLRLIYYSQIVNDFQKGDIAEGYSVSREKKESFPLTVTSAQKNPTAFYLCASQGGNTQYFGPGTRLTVL.

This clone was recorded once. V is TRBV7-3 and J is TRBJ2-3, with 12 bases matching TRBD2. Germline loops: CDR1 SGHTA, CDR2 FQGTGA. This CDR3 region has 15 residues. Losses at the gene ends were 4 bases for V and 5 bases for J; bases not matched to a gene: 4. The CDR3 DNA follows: TGTGCCAGCAGCTCCTCGGGACTAGCGGGAGATACGCAGTATTTT. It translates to CASSSSGLAGDTQYF. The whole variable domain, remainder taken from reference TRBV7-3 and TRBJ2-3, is GAGVSQTPSNKVTEKGKYVELRCDPISGHTALYWYRQSLGQGPEFLIYFQGTGAADDSGLPNDRFFAVRPEGSVSTLKIQRTERGDSAVYLCASSSSGLAGDTQYFGPGTRLTVL.

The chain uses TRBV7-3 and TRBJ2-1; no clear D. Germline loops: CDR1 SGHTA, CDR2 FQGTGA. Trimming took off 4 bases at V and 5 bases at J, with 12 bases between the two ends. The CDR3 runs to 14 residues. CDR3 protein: CASSSGNPHNEQFF. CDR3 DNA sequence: TGTGCCAGCAGCTCCGGTAATCCCCACAATGAGCAGTTCTTC.

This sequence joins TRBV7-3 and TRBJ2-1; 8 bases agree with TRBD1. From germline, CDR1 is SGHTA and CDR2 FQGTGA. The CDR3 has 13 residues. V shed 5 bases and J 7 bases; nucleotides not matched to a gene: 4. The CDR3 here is CASSRTGSNEQFF. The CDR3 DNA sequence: TGTGCCAGCAGCCGGACAGGGAGTAATGAGCAGTTCTTC.

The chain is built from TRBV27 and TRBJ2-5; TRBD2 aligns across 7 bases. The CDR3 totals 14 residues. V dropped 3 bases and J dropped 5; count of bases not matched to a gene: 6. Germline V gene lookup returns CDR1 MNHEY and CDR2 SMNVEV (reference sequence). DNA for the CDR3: TGTGCCAGCAGTTTCCGTGGGGAGGGGGAGACCCAGTACTTC. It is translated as CASSFRGEGETQYF.

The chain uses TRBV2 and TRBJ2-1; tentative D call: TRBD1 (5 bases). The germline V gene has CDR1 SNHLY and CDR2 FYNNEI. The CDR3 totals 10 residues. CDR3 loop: CAQGGRTQFF. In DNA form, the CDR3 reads TGTGCGCAGGGCGGAAGGACGCAGTTCTTC.

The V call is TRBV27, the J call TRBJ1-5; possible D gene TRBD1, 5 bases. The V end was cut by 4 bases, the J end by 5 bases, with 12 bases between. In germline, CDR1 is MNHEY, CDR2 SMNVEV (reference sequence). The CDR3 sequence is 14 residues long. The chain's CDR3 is CASSSWGGDQPQHF. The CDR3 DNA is TGTGCCAGCAGTTCTTGGGGGGGGGATCAGCCCCAGCATTTT.

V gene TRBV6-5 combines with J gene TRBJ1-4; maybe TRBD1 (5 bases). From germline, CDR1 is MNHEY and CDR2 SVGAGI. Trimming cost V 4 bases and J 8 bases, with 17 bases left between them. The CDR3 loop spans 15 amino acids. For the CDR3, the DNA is TGTGCCAGCAGTTCCCTCCTTCAGGGACGAGAAAAACTGTTTTTT. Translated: CASSSLLQGREKLFF.

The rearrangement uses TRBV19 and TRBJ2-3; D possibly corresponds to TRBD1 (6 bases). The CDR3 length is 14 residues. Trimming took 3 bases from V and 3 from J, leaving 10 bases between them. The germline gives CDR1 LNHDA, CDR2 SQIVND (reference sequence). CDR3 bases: TGTGCCAGTAGTATGGCAGGGGAGACAGATACGCAGTATTTT. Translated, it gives CASSMAGETDTQYF.

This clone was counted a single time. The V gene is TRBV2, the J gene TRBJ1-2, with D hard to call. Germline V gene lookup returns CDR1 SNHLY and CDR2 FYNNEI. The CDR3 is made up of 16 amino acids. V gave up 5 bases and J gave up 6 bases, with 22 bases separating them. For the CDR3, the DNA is TGTGCCAGCAGTCGGACCCAGTATTTAGCCGAGGATGGCTACACCTTC. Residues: CASSRTQYLAEDGYTF. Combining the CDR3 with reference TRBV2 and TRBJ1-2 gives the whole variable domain EPEVTQTPSHQVTQMGQEVILRCVPISNHLYFYWYRQILGQKVEFLVSFYNNEISEKSEIFDDQFSVERPDGSNFTLKIRSTKLEDSAMYFCASSRTQYLAEDGYTFGSGTRLTVV.

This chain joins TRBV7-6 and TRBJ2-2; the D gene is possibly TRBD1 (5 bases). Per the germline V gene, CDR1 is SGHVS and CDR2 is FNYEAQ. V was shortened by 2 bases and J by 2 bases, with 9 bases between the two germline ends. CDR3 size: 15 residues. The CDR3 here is CASSLQGANTGELFF. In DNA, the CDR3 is TGTGCCAGCAGCTTACAGGGTGCTAACACCGGGGAGCTGTTTTTT.

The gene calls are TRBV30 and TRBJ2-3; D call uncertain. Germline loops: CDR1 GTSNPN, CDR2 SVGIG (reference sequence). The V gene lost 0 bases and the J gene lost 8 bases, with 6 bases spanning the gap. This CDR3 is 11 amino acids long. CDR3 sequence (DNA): TGTGCCTGGAGTGTTCCCGGTACGCAGTATTTT. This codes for CAWSVPGTQYF.

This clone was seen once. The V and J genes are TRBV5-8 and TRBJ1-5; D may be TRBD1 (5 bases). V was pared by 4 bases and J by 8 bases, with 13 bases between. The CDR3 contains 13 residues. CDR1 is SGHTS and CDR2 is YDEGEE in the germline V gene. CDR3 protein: CASSLMGGEPQHF. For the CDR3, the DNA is TGTGCCAGCAGCCTGATGGGGGGGGAGCCCCAGCATTTT.

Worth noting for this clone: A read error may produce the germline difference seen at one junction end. CDR3 coding DNA: TGTGCTAGTGGTTTGGTACGGGCGGGGGGCAACAAGAACACTGCAGCTTTCTTT. It codes for CASGLVRAGGNKNTAAFF. This sequence joins TRBV12-5 and TRBJ1-1; D might be TRBD1 (6 bases). Germline CDR1 reads LGHNT; CDR2 reads FRNRAP. CDR3 length equals 18 residues. Full variable domain (missing parts from reference TRBV12-5 and TRBJ1-1): DARVTQTPRHKVTEMGQEVTMRCQPILGHNTVFWYRQTMMQGLELLAYFRNRAPLDDSGMPKDRFSAEMPDATLATLKIQPSEPRDSAVYFCASGLVRAGGNKNTAAFFGQGTRLTVV.

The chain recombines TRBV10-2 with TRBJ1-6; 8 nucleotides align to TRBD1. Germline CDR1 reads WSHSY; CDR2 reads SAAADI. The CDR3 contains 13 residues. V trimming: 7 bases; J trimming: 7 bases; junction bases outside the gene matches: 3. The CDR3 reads CASTDRGNSPLHF. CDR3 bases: TGCGCCAGCACCGACAGGGGAAATTCACCCCTCCACTTT.

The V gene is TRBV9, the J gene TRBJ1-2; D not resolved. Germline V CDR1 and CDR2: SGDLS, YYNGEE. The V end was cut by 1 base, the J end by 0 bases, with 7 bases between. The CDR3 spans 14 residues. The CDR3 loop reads CASSVTAANYGYTF. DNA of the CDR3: TGTGCCAGCAGCGTAACTGCAGCTAACTATGGCTACACCTTC.

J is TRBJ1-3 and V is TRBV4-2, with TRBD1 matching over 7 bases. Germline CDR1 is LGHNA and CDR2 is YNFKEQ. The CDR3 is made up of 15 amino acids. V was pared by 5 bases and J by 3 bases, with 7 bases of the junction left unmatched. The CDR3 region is CASSSQTGNGNTIYF. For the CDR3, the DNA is TGTGCCAGCAGCTCCCAGACAGGGAATGGAAACACCATATATTTT.

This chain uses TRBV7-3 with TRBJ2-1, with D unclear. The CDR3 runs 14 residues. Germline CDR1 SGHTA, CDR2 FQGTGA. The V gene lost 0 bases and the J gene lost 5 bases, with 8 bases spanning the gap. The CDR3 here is CASSLTEANNEQFF. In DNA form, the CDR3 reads TGTGCCAGCAGCTTAACAGAGGCCAACAATGAGCAGTTCTTC.

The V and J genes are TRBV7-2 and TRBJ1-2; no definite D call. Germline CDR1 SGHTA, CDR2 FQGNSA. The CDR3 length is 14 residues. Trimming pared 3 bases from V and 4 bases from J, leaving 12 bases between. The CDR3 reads CASSFSNGPYGYTF. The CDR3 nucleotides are TGTGCCAGCAGCTTTTCGAACGGCCCCTATGGCTACACCTTC.

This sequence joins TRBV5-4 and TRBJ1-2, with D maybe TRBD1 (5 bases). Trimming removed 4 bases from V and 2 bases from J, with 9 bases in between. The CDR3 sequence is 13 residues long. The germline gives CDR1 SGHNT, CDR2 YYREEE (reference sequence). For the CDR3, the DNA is TGTGCCAGCAGCCTAGACAGAAACTATGGCTACACCTTC. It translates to CASSLDRNYGYTF.

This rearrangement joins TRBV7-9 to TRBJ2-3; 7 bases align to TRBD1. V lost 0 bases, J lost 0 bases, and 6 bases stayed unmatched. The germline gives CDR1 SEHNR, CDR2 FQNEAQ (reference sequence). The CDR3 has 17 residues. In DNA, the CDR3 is TGTGCCAGCAGCTTAGCTGGGACAGCCCCTAGCACAGATACGCAGTATTTT. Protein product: CASSLAGTAPSTDTQYF.